This TCR beta chain is drawn from a study of blood T cell repertoires in COVID-19. Sequenced by immunoSEQ multiplex PCR; TCRdb stores in-frame clones only, minus some. The table lists 130,000 to 150,000 clones, about 85% of them singletons. Trimming left V 4 bases short and J 4 bases short, with 16 bases between. The germline V gene has CDR1 LGHDT and CDR2 YNNKEL (reference sequence). CDR3 size: 15 residues. The chain recombines TRBV3-1 (or the pseudogene TRBV3-2) with TRBJ1-1; D is possibly TRBD1 (6 bases). The sample taken for sequencing was peripheral blood. The receptor's source is a woman in her 70s with COVID-19, enrolled during active disease. CDR3: CASSPMGGAGTEAFF. DNA of the CDR3: TGTGCCAGCAGCCCCATGGGGGGGGCGGGCACTGAAGCTTTCTTT.